The 7 T cell receptor beta chains listed next were all sequenced from one sample in a study of cytomegalovirus exposure and HLA in healthy donors (dated by TCRdb to 2015 to 2018). Libraries were constructed by the immunoSEQ multiplex PCR assay. The multiplex PCR relied on a mix of 60 forward primers for TCR Vbeta segments and 13 reverse primers for TCR Jbeta segments. TCRdb re-hosts the immuneACCESS table, in-frame sequences only. Its copies lack some clones; in the studies checked, an unresolved V gene accounts for under half of them, and the cause for the rest is not known. The sample's table covers over 45,000 clones. Roughly 2.1% of the sample lies in the top ten. Sequenced: PBMCs. These receptors originate from a young woman in good health and CMV-seronegative.

This sequence joins TRBV6-6 and TRBJ2-5; D not certain. Germline V gene data show CDR1 as MNHNY and CDR2 as SVGAGI (reference sequence). V lost 6 bases, J lost 5 bases, and 13 bases lay in between. The CDR3 contains 13 residues. The CDR3 region is CASSRRVVETQYF. The CDR3 DNA sequence: TGTGCCAGCAGCCGACGGGTCGTGGAGACCCAGTACTTC.

The chain is built from TRBV19 and TRBJ1-4, with D perhaps TRBD1 (5 bases). Looked up from germline, CDR1 is LNHDA and CDR2 is SQIVND (reference sequence). This CDR3 spans 13 amino acids. Trimming cost V 7 bases and J 8 bases, with 14 bases left between them. CDR3 protein: CASTTWGREKLFF. For the CDR3, the DNA is TGTGCCAGTACCACTTGGGGCAGGGAAAAACTGTTTTTT.

This sequence joins TRBV12-5 and TRBJ2-3; possibly TRBD2 for D (6 bases). This CDR3 has 13 residues. V was cut by 6 bases and J by 5 bases, with 12 bases left in between. Per germline, CDR1 LGHNT and CDR2 FRNRAP. The CDR3: CASGLGGIDTQYF. The CDR3 nucleotides read TGTGCTAGTGGACTGGGAGGCATAGATACGCAGTATTTT.

CDR3 sequence reads: CASSLTGTPTDTQYF. The CDR3 region has the DNA TGTGCCAGCAGCTTGACAGGGACCCCCACAGATACGCAGTATTTT. The chain joins TRBV5-6 to TRBJ2-3, with D tentatively TRBD1 (6 bases). V was cut by 1 base and J by 2 bases, with 11 bases left in between. CDR3 length equals 15 residues. CDR1 SGHDT and CDR2 YYEEEE come from the germline V gene.

This sequence joins TRBV7-6 and TRBJ2-5; perhaps TRBD1 as D (6 bases). This CDR3 is 14 amino acids long. Germline CDR1 SGHVS, CDR2 FNYEAQ. V shed 5 bases and J shed 5 bases, with 15 bases lying between them. CDR3 in amino acids: CASSKGTSGETQYF. The CDR3 DNA is TGTGCCAGCAGCAAAGGGACATCGGGGGAGACCCAGTACTTC.

The chain is built from TRBV27 and TRBJ1-6; no firm D call. Trimming took 5 bases from V and 5 from J, leaving 19 bases between them. Germline CDR1 is MNHEY and CDR2 is SMNVEV (reference sequence). The CDR3 totals 17 residues. CDR3: CASSLDAEGFNNSPLHF. The CDR3 DNA reads TGTGCCAGCAGTCTAGATGCAGAGGGTTTTAATAATTCACCCCTCCACTTT.

The chain links TRBV4-1 to TRBJ1-1; D is unresolved. With 0 bases removed from V and 5 bases from J, the gap between germline ends came to 13 bases. Germline V gene sequence: CDR1 MGHRA, CDR2 YSYEKL. CDR3 length: 15 residues. The CDR3 spells CASSQDGLGRTEAFF. DNA of the CDR3: TGCGCCAGCAGCCAAGATGGGCTGGGGAGAACTGAAGCTTTCTTT.